The source of this T cell receptor (beta chain) is a study of cytomegalovirus exposure and HLA in healthy donors. The protocol was immunoSEQ multiplex PCR, while the TCRdb copy is restricted to in-frame clones and leaves out a portion. Here the sample spans 100,000 to 150,000 clones, about 88% being singletons. V was pared by 3 bases and J by 5 bases, with 20 bases between. CDR3 size: 16 residues. Germline assignment: CDR1 KGHSH and CDR2 LQKENI. The genes are TRBV18 and TRBJ2-7, with unresolved D. The sequenced sample consisted of PBMCs. The sequence was collected from a man aged 25-40 years in good health and CMV-seronegative. In DNA form, the CDR3 reads TGTGCCAGCTCACCCCATGTCGAAGCTATCCCTAACGAGCAGTACTTC. It yields the protein CASSPHVEAIPNEQYF.